This T cell receptor beta chain appears in the sequencing data of a study of CD8 T cells in Susac syndrome. General study findings and limits: Individuals included in the TCR sequencing and HLA analysis were acknowledged by the study to be relatively few in number.

The authors sequenced TCR beta from blood CD8+ and CD4+ T cells. FACS enriched CD8+ TEMRA cells, while bulk CD8+ and CD4+ were negatively isolated. The authors reverse transcribed roughly 0.5 to 1 ug RNA with random hexamers. The amplification used immunoSEQ multiplex PCR on TCR beta CDR3; it spanned 54 Vbeta and 13 Jbeta. TCRdb reprocessed the immunoSEQ multiplex PCR reads via MiXCR and lists one record per CDR3 protein. This table has 250,000 to 300,000 distinct CDR3 sequences, approximately 85% appearing once. The table lists this clonotype with a few counts. The antigen remains unidentified. The germline V gene has CDR1 SGHNT and CDR2 YYREEE (reference sequence). Trimming cost V 0 bases and J 0 bases; bases outside gene matches: 14. This CDR3 is 20 amino acids long.

The sequence was obtained from a human donor with multiple sclerosis. Input material: CD8+ T cells from PBMCs. This chain connects TRBV5-4 to TRBJ1-2, with 10 bases fitting TRBD1. This chain's CDR3 is CASSLDKFGTGVEPNYGYTF. For the CDR3, the DNA is TGTGCCAGCAGCTTGGACAAATTCGGGACAGGGGTTGAACCTAACTATGGCTACACCTTC.